This T cell receptor beta chain comes out of a study of T-cell memory formation after mild COVID-19 (dated by TCRdb to the early 2020s). Notes on the research overall: TCR sequence clusters from the two donors were found to be largely donor specific. In a couple of donors, T-cell clones that expanded and contracted after mild COVID-19 were tracked by sequencing TCRalpha and TCRbeta repertoires over time. Two young, previously healthy adult volunteers, one female and one male, were included in the cohort.

Paper-wide results and their limitations: SARS-CoV-2 specificity of the second-wave clones peaking on day 37 was not confirmed. Some responding clones were found in pre-infection memory, which suggests that pre-existing cross-reactive memory T cells took part in the SARS-CoV-2 response. Only a couple of mild cases were covered by the study, and larger cohorts that include severe cases with pre-infection samples were considered necessary. Contracting CD4+ clones were located mainly in the CM and EM memory subsets, whereas CD8+ clones were found to be enriched in EMRA. Balanced CD4/CD8 phenotypes were observed for clones contracting from day 15 to 85, whereas a bias towards CD4+ was observed for a second wave of clones expanding from day 15 to 37.

Ficoll-Paque density gradient centrifugation was the method used to isolate PBMCs. Sequencing instrument: Illumina NovaSeq 6000. Using 5'RACE with constant-segment primers, TCRalpha and TCRbeta cDNA libraries were constructed, with sample barcodes and unique molecular identifiers added in the process. Trizol reagent was used to extract RNA from every sample. Library amplification was performed in two PCR steps, and a second sample barcode and Illumina TruSeq adapters were introduced in the second step. Sequencing of libraries was performed on an Illumina NovaSeq with 2 x 150 bp paired-end reads. Processing in the source paper ran as follows. Reads were demultiplexed and collapsed into UMI-guided consensus sequences with migec v1.2.7. Using mixcr v2.1.11, the UMI consensuses were aligned to TRA and TRB V and J templates and assembled into clonotypes. Clonotypes were classified as expanded or contracted when called significant by both edgeR and NoisET, with noise models trained on biological replicates. For edgeR calls, the thresholds were a false discovery rate-adjusted p below 0.01 and a log2 fold-change of 1. As an exploratory analysis of dynamics, max-normalized trajectories of the 1000 most abundant clonotypes were examined by PCA with hierarchical clustering. Each responding clone was given a CD4 or CD8 phenotype based on the CD4+ and CD8+ repertoires, which had been sequenced separately. Starting from the raw public reads, TCRdb applied fastp trimming at Q25, assembled clones with MiXCR and retained in-frame beta chains. Entries that share a CDR3 protein sequence are merged under the most common genes and DNA. TCRdb's processing, not the authors' own work, is the source of the V and J calls. The sample records under 350,000 distinct CDR3 sequences, under 20% of which are singletons. Together, the top ten hold roughly 22% of the sample.

The CDR3 goes from the cysteine to the phenylalanine over 12 residues. Kept here is only the CDR3 DNA, which spans 36 bases and is read in frame from base 1. The V and J ends are trimmed by 0 bases and 4 bases, leaving 3 bases between them. CDR1 and CDR2 are read off the germline V gene (reference sequence) as LNHNV and YYDKDF. The table lists this clonotype with many counts. The antigen it recognizes is unknown. Per-base quality was not reported, and no clone a single base away is much larger than it. The sequenced sample consisted of PBMCs or a T cell subset sorted from them (not recorded which). This sequence originates from a man aged 18 to 30 who had mild COVID-19 (a few samples of this study predate the infection). The sample titles of this study are shuffled in the database, so cell type and time point are left out; the donor was told from shared clones. Here the chain combines TRBV15 and TRBJ2-5; the D gene lacks a confident call. CDR3 protein: CATSRDRETQYF. DNA sequence: TGTGCCACCAGCAGAGATCGAGAGACCCAGTACTTC. Reference TRBV15 and TRBJ2-5 proteins supply the regions before and after the CDR3; the full variable domain is: DAMVIQNPRYQVTQFGKPVTLSCSQTLNHNVMYWYQQKSSQAPKLLFHYYDKDFNNEADTPDNFQSRRPNTSFCFLDIRSPGLGDTAMYLCATSRDRETQYFGPGTRLLVL.